This TCR beta chain was recorded in a study of CD8 T cells in Susac syndrome. J was trimmed by 15 bases and V by 4 bases; bases with no gene match: 17. The length of the CDR3 is 18 residues. Germline lookup yields CDR1 KGHDR and CDR2 SFDVKD. Reverse transcription of roughly 0.45 to 1 ug RNA used random hexamers. TCRdb analysed the immunoSEQ multiplex PCR reads with MiXCR anew, one entry per CDR3 protein. The sample includes around 170,000 distinct CDR3 sequences, 95% seen only once; the top ten take around 0.15%. Sequenced material: CD8+ T cells from PBMCs. The receptor was isolated from a human donor with Susac syndrome. The chain links TRBV24-1 to TRBJ2-1; 16 nucleotides match TRBD2. In nucleotides, the CDR3 is TGTGCCACCAGTGACGCTACCCCGGGACTAGCGGGAGGGCCTCGCCGGTTCTTC. Translated, it gives CATSDATPGLAGGPRRFF.